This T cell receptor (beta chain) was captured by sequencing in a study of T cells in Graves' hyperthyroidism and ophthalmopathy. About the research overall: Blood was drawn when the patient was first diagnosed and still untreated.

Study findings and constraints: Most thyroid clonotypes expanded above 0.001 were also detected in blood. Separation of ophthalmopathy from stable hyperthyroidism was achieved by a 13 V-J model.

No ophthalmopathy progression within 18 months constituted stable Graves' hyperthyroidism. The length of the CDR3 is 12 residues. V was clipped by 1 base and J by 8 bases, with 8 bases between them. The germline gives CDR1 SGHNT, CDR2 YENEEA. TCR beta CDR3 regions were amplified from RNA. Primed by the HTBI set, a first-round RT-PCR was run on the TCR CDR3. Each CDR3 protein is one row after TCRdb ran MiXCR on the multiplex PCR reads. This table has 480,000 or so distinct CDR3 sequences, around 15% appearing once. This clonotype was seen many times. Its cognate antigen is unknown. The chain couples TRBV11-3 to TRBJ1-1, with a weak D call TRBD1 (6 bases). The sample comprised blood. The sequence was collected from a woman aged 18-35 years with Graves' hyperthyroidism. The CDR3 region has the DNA TGTGCCAGCAGCTTAGGGGGACAAGAAGCTTTCTTT. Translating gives CASSLGGQEAFF.